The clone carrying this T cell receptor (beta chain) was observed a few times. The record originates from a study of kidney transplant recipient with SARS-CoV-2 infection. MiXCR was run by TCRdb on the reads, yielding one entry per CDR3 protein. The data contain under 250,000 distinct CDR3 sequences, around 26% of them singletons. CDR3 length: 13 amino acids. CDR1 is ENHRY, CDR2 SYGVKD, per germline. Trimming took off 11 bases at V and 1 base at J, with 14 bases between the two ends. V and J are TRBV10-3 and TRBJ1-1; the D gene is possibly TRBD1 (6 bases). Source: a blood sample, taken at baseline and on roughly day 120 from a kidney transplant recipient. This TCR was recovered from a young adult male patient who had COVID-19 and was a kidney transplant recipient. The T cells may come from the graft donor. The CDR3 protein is CAALQGRNTEAFF. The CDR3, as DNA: TGTGCCGCCCTCCAGGGGCGGAACACTGAAGCTTTCTTT.